One T cell receptor beta chain is described in this entry. The entry originates in a study of monozygotic twins with inflammatory bowel disease. The germline CDR1 and CDR2 sequences are SNHLY and FYNNEI. The CDR3 covers 11 residues. Each TCR library used roughly 3,500 ng of total RNA. Researchers generated cDNA in eight separate reactions per sample. For each CDR3 protein, TCRdb gives one entry from its re-call of the 5' RACE reads, without DNA. Recorded here are nearly 45,000 distinct CDR3 sequences; the top ten clones represent 5% to 6.5%. The draw for each donor consisted of a single 2.5 ml blood sample. Total RNA was isolated from whole blood without T cell sorting.

V gene TRBV2 combines with J gene TRBJ2-7. The clonotype was recovered from a human donor with ulcerative colitis or Crohn's disease, or a healthy co-twin of an affected twin (not recorded which). Sequencing used blood. The CDR3 protein is CASSEQYEQYF.